The 21 T cell receptor beta chains in this list originate from one sample, sequenced in a study of blood T cell repertoires in COVID-19. Assay: immunoSEQ multiplex PCR; the TCRdb copy retains only in-frame clones and omits some. This table holds more than 300,000 clones, around 90% found once. Sequences were obtained from peripheral blood. The receptors shown here come from a woman between 40 and 50 years old with COVID-19, enrolled during active disease.

J is TRBJ2-7 and V is TRBV5-1; 10 bases agree with TRBD2. The CDR3 contains 17 residues. The J segment lost 3 bases and the V segment lost 2 bases, leaving 11 bases of the junction unmatched. Germline V gene data show CDR1 as SGHRS and CDR2 as YFSETQ. CDR3 in amino acids: CASSLTPITSGNYEQYF. In DNA, the CDR3 is TGCGCCAGCAGCTTAACTCCAATAACTAGCGGGAACTACGAGCAGTACTTC.

The rearrangement links TRBV9 to TRBJ1-6; D may be TRBD1 (6 bases). Germline V lookup: CDR1 SGDLS, CDR2 YYNGEE. V lost 0 bases, J lost 10 bases, and 8 bases lay in between. CDR3 length: 13 residues. CDR3 residues: CASSVAGASPLHF. CDR3 nucleotide sequence: TGTGCCAGCAGCGTAGCAGGGGCATCACCCCTCCACTTT. The variable domain in full, completed from reference TRBV9 and TRBJ1-6, reads DSGVTQTPKHLITATGQRVTLRCSPRSGDLSVYWYQQSLDQGLQFLIQYYNGEERAKGNILERFSAQQFPDLHSELNLSSLELGDSALYFCASSVAGASPLHFGNGTRLTVT.

The V and J genes are TRBV19 and TRBJ1-6, with 7 nucleotides matching TRBD1. V trimming: 10 bases; J trimming: 8 bases; junction bases outside the gene matches: 17. CDR1 LNHDA and CDR2 SQIVND come from the germline V gene (reference sequence). The CDR3 loop spans 16 amino acids. The DNA of the CDR3 is TGTGCCACTAGAGAGGCCCCCCACAGGGGTGATTCACCCCTCCACTTT. Its translation: CATREAPHRGDSPLHF.

The V and J genes are TRBV7-9 and TRBJ1-6; weak D call: TRBD1 (5 bases). The CDR3 consists of 16 residues. Germline V gene sequence: CDR1 SEHNR, CDR2 FQNEAQ (reference sequence). V lost 5 bases and J lost 9, with 20 bases in between. The CDR3 is CASSPAGGVRASPLHF. The CDR3 nucleotides are TGTGCCAGCAGCCCAGCGGGGGGGGTTAGAGCTTCACCCCTCCACTTT.

The gene calls are TRBV5-1 and TRBJ1-1; D unclear. With 0 bases removed from V and 2 bases from J, the gap between germline ends came to 5 bases. Germline-derived CDR1 and CDR2 are SGHRS and YFSETQ. CDR3 length equals 13 residues. This CDR3 is CASSLAPNTEAFF. The CDR3 nucleotides are TGCGCCAGCAGCTTGGCCCCAAACACTGAAGCTTTCTTT.

This clone was recorded once. The V call is TRBV2, the J call TRBJ2-3; a possible D gene is TRBD1 (5 bases). The V end lost 6 bases, the J end lost 1 base, and 17 bases lay between the germline ends. The CDR3 has 16 amino acids. From germline, CDR1 is SNHLY and CDR2 FYNNEI. The DNA for the CDR3 is TGTGCCAGCAGAAACAGACAGCCCCTCGGCACAGATACGCAGTATTTT. It yields the protein CASRNRQPLGTDTQYF.

The rearrangement uses TRBV7-9 and TRBJ1-1; a possible D gene is TRBD1 (6 bases). Germline assignment: CDR1 SEHNR and CDR2 FQNEAQ (reference sequence). V shed 6 bases and J shed 0 bases, with 17 bases lying between them. This CDR3 spans 16 amino acids. CDR3 in DNA: TGTGCCAGCAGGGCGGACAGTTCCTTCATGAACACTGAAGCTTTCTTT. Residues: CASRADSSFMNTEAFF. The full variable domain, with the rest looked up from reference TRBV7-9 and TRBJ1-1, is DTGVSQNPRHKITKRGQNVTFRCDPISEHNRLYWYRQTLGQGPEFLTYFQNEAQLEKSRLLSDRFSAERPKGSFSTLEIQRTEQGDSAMYLCASRADSSFMNTEAFFGQGTRLTVV.

The J gene is TRBJ1-2, the V gene TRBV28; TRBD1 matches 7 bases. V shed 7 bases, J shed 1 base, and the junction held 15 bases outside the gene matches. Germline CDR1 is MDHEN and CDR2 is SYDVKM. The CDR3 is made up of 17 amino acids. CDR3 sequence (DNA): TGTGCCAGCATGGAAAGGGACAGATCAGATCTTAACTATGGCTACACCTTC. The encoded protein is CASMERDRSDLNYGYTF.

This chain uses TRBV28 with TRBJ2-6; TRBD2 might be the D (6 bases). Germline CDR1 is MDHEN and CDR2 is SYDVKM. CDR3 length: 15 amino acids. The V and J ends lost 2 bases and 4 bases respectively, with 9 bases between them. The CDR3 sequence is CASSLRLGGANVLTF. As DNA, the CDR3 is TGTGCCAGCAGTTTAAGACTAGGAGGGGCCAACGTCCTGACTTTC.

The rearrangement joins TRBV4-3 to TRBJ2-1; D is undetermined. V was cut by 1 base and J by 5 bases, with 15 bases left in between. The V gene's germline CDR1 is LGHNA and CDR2 YSLEER. CDR3 length: 16 residues. CDR3 loop: CASSQGGRLNDNEQFF. The DNA for the CDR3 is TGCGCCAGCAGCCAAGGAGGTAGGCTCAACGACAATGAGCAGTTCTTC.

The rearrangement uses TRBV12-3 or TRBV12-4 and TRBJ1-2; no clear D gene. V was clipped by 6 bases and J by 8 bases, with 13 bases between them. CDR3 length: 12 residues. The CDR3 loop reads CASSWELTGYTF. CDR3 sequence (DNA): TGTGCCAGCAGCTGGGAGCTGACCGGCTACACCTTC.

The chain carries TRBV29-1 and TRBJ2-3, with a weak D call TRBD2 (6 bases). CDR1 SQVTM and CDR2 ANQGSEA come from the germline V gene. CDR3 length: 15 amino acids. The V and J ends lost 1 base and 3 bases respectively, with 14 bases between them. The CDR3 loop reads CSVEGVEGGTDTQYF. The CDR3 region has the DNA TGCAGCGTTGAAGGGGTGGAGGGAGGTACAGATACGCAGTATTTT.

The V call is TRBV7-9, the J call TRBJ2-6; 8 positions match TRBD1. V lost 6 bases, J lost 2 bases, and 3 bases stayed unmatched. This CDR3 is built from 15 residues. The V gene's germline CDR1 is SEHNR and CDR2 FQNEAQ (reference sequence). The CDR3 DNA is TGTGCCAGCAGTTTGACAGGGGCTGGGGCCAACGTCCTGACTTTC. Translated, it gives CASSLTGAGANVLTF.

J is TRBJ1-1 and V is TRBV12-3 or TRBV12-4; D ambiguous. The ends were cut back, 3 bases at V and 1 base at J, with 6 bases in the middle. This CDR3 contains 13 residues. CDR3 nucleotides: TGTGCCAGCAGTTTGAACAGGAACACTGAAGCTTTCTTT. Translation: CASSLNRNTEAFF.

CDR3 DNA sequence: TGTGCCAGCAGCCCTGGACACATGAACACTGAAGCTTTCTTT. This gives the protein CASSPGHMNTEAFF. This chain connects TRBV7-3 to TRBJ1-1, with D possibly TRBD1 on 5 matching bases. Germline CDR1 SGHTA, CDR2 FQGTGA. Between the trimmed V and J ends, which lost 5 bases and 0 bases, there was a span of 10 bases. The CDR3 consists of 14 residues. Full variable domain (outside the CDR3, taken from reference TRBV7-3 and TRBJ1-1): GAGVSQTPSNKVTEKGKYVELRCDPISGHTALYWYRQSLGQGPEFLIYFQGTGAADDSGLPNDRFFAVRPEGSVSTLKIQRTERGDSAVYLCASSPGHMNTEAFFGQGTRLTVV.

Turning to this clone: Other DNA variants within this sample encode the same CDR3. This chain connects TRBV6-5 to TRBJ1-6; D not certain. The CDR3 covers 13 residues. V was pared by 3 bases and J by 7 bases, with 7 bases between. The germline CDR1 and CDR2 sequences are MNHEY and SVGAGI. The CDR3 DNA follows: TGTGCCAGCAGTTATGGGCCCAATTCACCCCTCCACTTT. Translating gives CASSYGPNSPLHF.

This chain joins TRBV19 and TRBJ1-1, with D possibly TRBD1 on 5 matching bases. The germline gives CDR1 LNHDA, CDR2 SQIVND (reference sequence). The germline V and J ends were trimmed by 4 bases and 4 bases, with 10 bases remaining between them. The CDR3 covers 13 residues. CDR3 protein: CASSSRRGTEAFF. For the CDR3, the DNA is TGTGCCAGTAGTAGTAGAAGGGGCACTGAAGCTTTCTTT. The variable domain in full, with the rest retrieved from reference TRBV19 and TRBJ1-1, is DGGITQSPKYLFRKEGQNVTLSCEQNLNHDAMYWYRQDPGQGLRLIYYSQIVNDFQKGDIAEGYSVSREKKESFPLTVTSAQKNPTAFYLCASSSRRGTEAFFGQGTRLTVV.

The table lists this clone with a count of one. This chain links TRBV15 with TRBJ2-2, with a possible D match to TRBD2 (6 bases). The CDR3 is made up of 16 amino acids. V gave up 1 base and J gave up 4 bases, with 13 bases separating them. Germline values: CDR1 LNHNV, CDR2 YYDKDF (reference sequence). The DNA for the CDR3 is TGTGCCACCAGCAGAGTCGTTGGGCGGGGCACCGGGGAGCTGTTTTTT. Its translation: CATSRVVGRGTGELFF.

The chain has TRBV19 and TRBJ2-1; 7 bases are a match to TRBD2. The germline gives CDR1 LNHDA, CDR2 SQIVND (reference sequence). After removal of 2 bases from V and 6 bases from J, the junction contained 7 bases not matched to a gene. The CDR3 extends over 15 amino acids. Here the CDR3 DNA reads TGTGCCAGTAGTATATTTGCGGGGGTGAGCAATGAGCAGTTCTTC. Residues: CASSIFAGVSNEQFF.

The chain couples TRBV6-1 to TRBJ2-7; 7 nucleotides match TRBD1. V lost 3 bases to trimming and J lost 1 base; unmatched junction nucleotides: 6. This CDR3 region has 15 residues. Germline V lookup: CDR1 MNHNS, CDR2 SASEGT. The CDR3 nucleotides are TGTGCCAGCAGTGATACGAACAGGGGATCCTACGAGCAGTACTTC. It yields the protein CASSDTNRGSYEQYF.

On this clone itself: Different DNA sequences within this sample yield the same CDR3. V usage is TRBV28 and J usage is TRBJ2-7, with D hard to call. There are 13 residues in the CDR3. Trimming shortened V by 2 bases and J by 0 bases, and 5 bases separated the two germline ends. Looked up from germline, CDR1 is MDHEN and CDR2 is SYDVKM. Here the CDR3 reads CASSLGGSYEQYF. CDR3 coding DNA: TGTGCCAGCAGTTTAGGCGGCTCCTACGAGCAGTACTTC.